Listed here are 15 T cell receptor beta chains from one sample, sequenced in a study of blood T cell repertoires in COVID-19. Sequencing used immunoSEQ multiplex PCR; TCRdb keeps in-frame clones, though not all of them. The sample has approximately 150,000 clones, approximately 90% seen once. What was sequenced was peripheral blood. The source of these receptors is a man aged 45-65 years who had recovered from COVID-19.

The V and J genes are TRBV14 and TRBJ1-5; TRBD1 is a possible D gene (5 bases). Germline CDR1 SGHDN, CDR2 FVKESK. The CDR3 is 15 residues long. With 0 bases removed from V and 4 bases from J, the gap between germline ends came to 10 bases. The CDR3 spells CASSQEAGRNQPQHF. CDR3 bases: TGTGCCAGCAGCCAAGAGGCAGGGCGAAATCAGCCCCAGCATTTT.

The chain links TRBV28 to TRBJ1-5; D is possibly TRBD1 (5 bases). Germline V lookup: CDR1 MDHEN, CDR2 SYDVKM. The CDR3 loop spans 14 amino acids. With 5 bases removed from V and 5 bases from J, the gap between germline ends came to 13 bases. CDR3 bases: TGTGCCAGCAGTCCCCCGACAGAGTATCAGCCCCAGCATTTT. The encoded protein is CASSPPTEYQPQHF.

The gene calls are TRBV10-1 and TRBJ2-1, with no clear D. CDR1 is WNHNN, CDR2 SYGVQD, per germline (reference sequence). Trimming took off 2 bases at V and 8 bases at J, with 16 bases between the two ends. The CDR3 runs to 15 residues. The CDR3 spells CASSEGLAAGDEQFF. The CDR3 nucleotides are TGCGCCAGCAGTGAGGGGTTAGCTGCCGGTGATGAGCAGTTCTTC.

The rearrangement joins TRBV6-4 to TRBJ2-3; D perhaps matches TRBD1 (6 bases). Germline assignment: CDR1 MRHNA and CDR2 SNTAGT. Trimming removed 4 bases at V and 2 bases at J, with 13 bases between. CDR3 length equals 15 residues. The CDR3 sequence is CASSASGAFTDTQYF. The DNA for the CDR3 is TGTGCCAGCAGTGCTTCAGGGGCGTTCACAGATACGCAGTATTTT.

The chain links TRBV3-1 (or the pseudogene TRBV3-2) to TRBJ2-3, with 8 bases lining up with TRBD2. The CDR3 contains 15 residues. The V and J ends lost 5 bases and 4 bases, in that order; junction bases with no gene match: 8. Per the germline V gene, CDR1 is LGHDT and CDR2 is YNNKEL (reference sequence). The CDR3 nucleotides are TGTGCCAGCAGCTCCACGGGGGGGCCGCCAGATACGCAGTATTTT. Translating it yields CASSSTGGPPDTQYF.

A few counts support this clone. The chain employs TRBV6-4 and TRBJ1-6, with D perhaps matching TRBD1 (5 bases). CDR3 length: 15 amino acids. CDR1 and CDR2 from the germline V gene are MRHNA and SNTAGT. With 6 bases removed from V and 6 bases from J, the gap between germline ends came to 15 bases. CDR3 sequence reads: CASSPAVGGNSPLHF. CDR3 in DNA: TGTGCCAGCAGCCCCGCCGTGGGGGGTAATTCACCCCTCCACTTT.

The chain links TRBV18 to TRBJ2-4; TRBD1 aligns across 9 bases. The CDR3 runs to 14 residues. In germline, CDR1 is KGHSH, CDR2 LQKENI. J was trimmed by 7 bases and V by 2 bases; bases with no gene match: 3. Here the CDR3 DNA reads TGTGCCAGCTCACCAAAAACAGGGGGCAACATTCAGTACTTC. This translates into CASSPKTGGNIQYF.

V and J are TRBV7-9 and TRBJ2-5; D possibly corresponds to TRBD1 (5 bases). The CDR3 length is 14 residues. The V gene lost 0 bases and the J gene lost 3 bases, with 8 bases spanning the gap. Germline V CDR1 and CDR2: SEHNR, FQNEAQ (reference sequence). CDR3 amino acids: CASSLAGREETQYF. The CDR3 bases are TGTGCCAGCAGCTTAGCCGGCAGGGAAGAGACCCAGTACTTC.

The gene calls are TRBV7-2 and TRBJ2-7; tentative D call: TRBD1 (5 bases). Germline CDR1 reads SGHTA; CDR2 reads FQGNSA. This CDR3 has 13 amino acids. Trimming pared 5 bases from V and 5 bases from J, leaving 13 bases between. The CDR3 DNA sequence: TGTGCCAGCAGCGGCGACAGTTCTAACGAGCAGTACTTC. Translation gives CASSGDSSNEQYF. The variable domain in full, with the rest retrieved from reference TRBV7-2 and TRBJ2-7, is GAGVSQSPSNKVTEKGKDVELRCDPISGHTALYWYRQSLGQGLEFLIYFQGNSAPDKSGLPSDRFSAERTGGSVSTLTIQRTQQEDSAVYLCASSGDSSNEQYFGPGTRLTVT.

Concerning this clone: This same CDR3 is encoded by further DNA sequences in the sample. The chain recombines TRBV27 with TRBJ1-2; 7 bases are shared with TRBD1. CDR1 MNHEY and CDR2 SMNVEV come from the germline V gene (reference sequence). The ends lost 3 bases at V and 6 bases at J; junction bases unmatched: 4. The CDR3 sequence is 13 residues long. Written as DNA, the CDR3 is TGTGCCAGCAGTTTGTACAGGGGAGATGGCTACACCTTC. This translates into CASSLYRGDGYTF.

The rearrangement uses TRBV4-1 and TRBJ1-6; no firm D call. V was cut by 2 bases and J by 0 bases, with 5 bases left in between. This CDR3 is built from 15 residues. The germline V gene encodes CDR1 MGHRA and CDR2 YSYEKL. The CDR3 DNA is TGCGCCAGCAGCCAAACCAGCTCCTATAATTCACCCCTCCACTTT. Translated, it gives CASSQTSSYNSPLHF.

The chain has TRBV7-8 and TRBJ2-1; D not certain. Germline lookup yields CDR1 SGHVS and CDR2 FQNEAQ. V gave up 4 bases and J gave up 6 bases, with 7 bases separating them. The CDR3 contains 12 residues. The CDR3 nucleotides read TGTGCCAGCAGCTCACTGAGCAATGAGCAGTTCTTC. This gives the protein CASSSLSNEQFF. Full variable domain (rest looked up from reference TRBV7-8 and TRBJ2-1): GAGVSQSPRYKVAKRGQDVALRCDPISGHVSLFWYQQALGQGPEFLTYFQNEAQLDKSGLPSDRFFAERPEGSVSTLKIQRTQQEDSAVYLCASSSLSNEQFFGPGTRLTVL.

The chain carries TRBV19 and TRBJ1-4; D may be TRBD1 (6 bases). The CDR3 consists of 15 residues. Germline V gene data show CDR1 as LNHDA and CDR2 as SQIVND (reference sequence). V was trimmed by 3 bases and J by 4 bases, leaving 12 bases between them. The CDR3 region is CASSIPGDHNEKLFF. CDR3 bases: TGTGCCAGTAGTATTCCAGGGGACCATAATGAAAAACTGTTTTTT.

The V gene is TRBV29-1, the J gene TRBJ1-2, with D possibly being TRBD1 (5 bases). CDR3 length equals 12 residues. The V end was cut by 4 bases, the J end by 4 bases, with 10 bases between. Germline lookup yields CDR1 SQVTM and CDR2 ANQGSEA. The CDR3 DNA sequence: TGCAGCGTTGTCCCGGGACTCTATGGCTACACCTTC. Translating gives CSVVPGLYGYTF.

The rearrangement joins TRBV3-1 (or the pseudogene TRBV3-2) to TRBJ1-3; D gene unclear. The CDR3 totals 13 residues. Germline V gene data show CDR1 as LGHDT and CDR2 as YNNKEL (reference sequence). V lost 3 bases, J lost 8 bases, and 11 bases lay in between. DNA for the CDR3: TGTGCCAGCAGCCACGACTACGGGGACACCATATATTTT. This codes for CASSHDYGDTIYF.